These T cell receptor beta chains were read from a single sample in a study of T cells after yellow fever vaccination. One entry per CDR3 protein results from TCRdb running MiXCR on the 5' RACE reads. The sample records hundreds of thousands of distinct CDR3 sequences, 20% to 25% being singletons. Sequencing was performed on PBMCs, taken 21 days after the first yellow fever vaccination. The receptors stem from a man aged 18 to 30 who received the YFV17D yellow fever vaccine. CDR3s include the opening cysteine and the closing phenylalanine or tryptophan.

v_gene,j_gene,len,CDR3aa
TRBV5-6,TRBJ2-3,15,CASGRQGEGMDTQYF
TRBV19,TRBJ1-2,11,CASRGDYGYTF
TRBV10-3,TRBJ2-7,13,CAIRPGTNYEQYF
TRBV27,TRBJ2-3,15,CASSLGASLADTQYF
TRBV7-9,TRBJ1-3,12,CASSLYGNTIYF
TRBV3-1,TRBJ2-5,17,CASSQAGTGSYQETQYF
TRBV5-1,TRBJ2-3,18,CASSLALGLAGDTDTQYF
TRBV12-3/TRBV12-4,TRBJ1-4,14,CASSLGQGTEKLFF
TRBV27,TRBJ2-7,16,CASSLSLAGGFYEQYF
TRBV19,TRBJ2-3,11,CARTSTDTQYF
TRBV29-1,TRBJ2-7,14,CSVEDIDNSYEQYF
TRBV7-2,TRBJ2-4,14,CASSFRTGGNIQYF
TRBV9,TRBJ1-5,15,CASSGGQTSNQPQHF
TRBV2,TRBJ2-1,16,CASIKAGLSSYNEQFF
TRBV6-5,TRBJ1-6,15,CASRLDRLRETPLHF
TRBV19,TRBJ2-7,13,CASRNPLWNEQYF
TRBV29-1,TRBJ1-2,13,CSVVPSGNYGYTF
TRBV10-3,TRBJ2-6,17,CAISAGTGSSGANVLTF
TRBV5-6,TRBJ1-5,14,CASSLGTGIQPQHF
TRBV7-2,TRBJ2-1,15,CASSFDRDIYNEQFF
TRBV6-1,TRBJ2-1,13,CASSHGQPNEQFF
TRBV20-1,TRBJ2-1,14,CSARLGFTGDEQFF
TRBV5-5,TRBJ1-5,15,CASSLVDYSNQPQHF
TRBV5-6,TRBJ1-3,16,CASSLAVARFGNTIYF
TRBV7-9,TRBJ2-7,13,CASTQRVPYEQYF
TRBV5-1,TRBJ1-1,14,CASSLGSANTEAFF
TRBV27,TRBJ1-6,16,CASSLSPGWYNSPLHF
TRBV7-9,TRBJ1-2,14,CASSLSGAEYGYTF
TRBV27,TRBJ2-7,15,CASSMRTGRRYEQYF
TRBV10-1,TRBJ2-3,15,CASSEGQGSRDTQYF
TRBV11-2,TRBJ2-2,15,CASWGGLALTGELFF
TRBV4-3,TRBJ2-3,16,CASSQDRTGGADTQYF
TRBV7-6,TRBJ1-4,15,CASSLTGEGGEKLFF
TRBV19,TRBJ1-2,15,CASSDEVRVAYGYTF
TRBV7-4,TRBJ2-5,14,CASSYPATSETQYF